The text below deals with one T cell receptor (beta chain). Using immunoSEQ multiplex PCR, the repertoire was profiled, and TCRdb retains in-frame clones only, with some absent. In the table there are approximately 240,000 clones, roughly four fifths of which are singletons. This specimen comes from a study of blood T cell repertoires in COVID-19. Study information: Sources were T cells, B-cell-depleted T cells, or PBMCs; the material itself was cDNA or gDNA.

CDR3 length: 12 residues. Germline V gene lookup returns CDR1 MNHEY and CDR2 SVGAGI. The J segment lost 4 bases and the V segment lost 10 bases, leaving 4 bases of the junction unmatched. This chain joins TRBV6-5 and TRBJ2-3; TRBD2 matches 8 bases. This clonotype originated in a woman aged 35 to 49 with acute COVID-19. What was sequenced was PBMCs or T cells enriched from blood (not recorded which). CDR3 sequence reads: CATRTSSDTQYF. In DNA form, the CDR3 reads TGTGCCACCCGGACTAGCTCAGATACGCAGTATTTT.